Sequencing of this T cell receptor beta chain was carried out in a study of T cells in Graves' hyperthyroidism and ophthalmopathy (dated by TCRdb to about 2019). Turning to the overall study: Peripheral blood was sampled at the time of initial diagnosis, prior to any treatment. To identify TCR V-J signatures that set the groups apart, the researchers used a discovery cohort of more than 95 patients, made up of approximately 43 with Graves' ophthalmopathy and some 56 with stable Graves' hyperthyroidism. Prospective prediction of ophthalmopathy was tested in an independent validation cohort consisting of about 20 hyperthyroidism patients and approximately 16 patients who later progressed to ophthalmopathy. For training and testing, the 100 or so patients in the discovery cohort were randomly divided in a 7:3 ratio. Thyroid tissue and blood T-cell repertoires from about six Graves' hyperthyroidism patients were also compared in the study. Once sampling was done, hyperthyroidism patients were given methimazole at a starting dose of 30 mg daily, whereas ophthalmopathy patients were given high-dose intravenous methylprednisolone. TCR Vbeta CDR3 sequencing of some 140 peripheral blood samples (roughly 41 ophthalmopathy, about 80 hyperthyroidism and some 17 progressor patients) is reported in the paper.

Inclusive of the bounding cysteine and phenylalanine, the CDR3 is 13 residues long. The read is trimmed to its CDR3 DNA, 39 bases read in frame from base 1. Germline trimming: 6 bases from V, 6 bases from J; junction bases outside gene matches: 4. Moderately to severely active disease, a Clinical Activity Score of at least 3, a NOSPECS grade of at least 4, and a duration under 3 months were present in ophthalmopathy patients. Patients with uncontrolled infections, other autoimmune diseases, pregnancy or lactation were excluded. Diagnoses were established on the basis of clinical symptoms, serum thyroxine and TRAb, thyroid ultrasound, and orbital computed tomography. PBMCs were isolated from about 9.2 ml of fresh peripheral blood by Ficoll-Paque density gradient centrifugation. Total RNA was extracted using Trizol reagent, and RNA quality was assessed on an Agilent 2100 Bioanalyzer. The TCR beta CDR3 regions were amplified from the RNA transcripts. The first round of RT-PCR for the TCR CDR3 was performed with the HTBI primer set and the Qiagen OneStep RT-PCR kit. Libraries were constructed in a second round of multiplex PCR, after which size selection and purification were performed. Paired-end sequencing of the libraries was performed with 100 bp reads on an Illumina HiSeq2000. Per the authors' processing: SOAPnuke was used to process the raw data, throwing out any read that contained adapters or uncalled bases, had a mean Phred below 15, or lacked an exact constant-primer or identifier match. COPE v1.2.5 was used to merge high-quality paired reads, and clonotypes were defined as unique nucleotide sequences. MiTCR v1.1 was used to align the clonotypes against IMGT TRBV, TRBD and TRBJ reference segments. The analysis included only V-J combinations with a frequency above 0.0001, which together covered 99% to 99.2% of the repertoires. A TCS score was defined as the ratio of F50 (clonal expansion) to E x V (chaos), with BLOSUM62-based TCRdist applied between CDR3 peptides within each V-J. Welch's t-statistics and random forest reduced just over 500 V-J features to under 15, which were used in a naive Bayes classifier (R e1071). TCRdb redid the processing of the public reads, applying fastp at Q25 and MiXCR, and retained in-frame beta chains. Records with the same CDR3 protein are collapsed into one entry carrying the most frequent genes and DNA. The V and J calls and clone size come from TCRdb's table, not from the authors' own analysis. The sample profile shows under 400,000 distinct CDR3 sequences; about a sixth of them were found once. The ten largest make up about a sixth of the sample.

In its sample, this clonotype was seen a few times. Its antigen is currently not known. Per-nucleotide qualities are absent, and no much larger clonotype sits a single base away. On the study overall, not on this receptor specifically: During validation, the model predicted progression to ophthalmopathy a median of around six months ahead of onset, with 70.59% sensitivity and under 85% specificity. Sample size was not statistically predetermined, and blinding of investigators to group allocation was not performed. Most expanded thyroid clonotypes (frequency above 0.001) were also detected in blood, a finding suggesting that blood repertoires may reflect thyroid immune responses. A 13 V-J signature model separated ophthalmopathy from stable hyperthyroidism, with approximately 87% sensitivity and 81.08% specificity in cross-validation and 80%/75% in testing.

Sequencing used blood. The TCR comes from a woman aged 35 to 49 with Graves' ophthalmopathy. The V and J genes are TRBV12-3 or TRBV12-4 and TRBJ2-7; TRBD2 aligns with 11 central bases. The CDR3 is CASRSSGRSEQYF. Read as DNA, the sequence is TGTGCCAGCAGATCTAGCGGGAGGTCCGAGCAGTACTTC.